This section outlines one T cell receptor (beta chain) sequence together with its context. This entry comes from a study of T cell changes during pregnancy in multiple sclerosis. TCRdb keeps only in-frame clones here, not all; method: immunoSEQ multiplex PCR. In the table there are around 30,000 clones, around nine tenths of which are singletons. This CDR3 has 14 residues. J lost 4 bases, V lost 3 bases, and 6 bases had no gene match. The germline V gene encodes CDR1 SGDLS and CDR2 YYNGEE. The chain recombines TRBV9 with TRBJ2-7; 8 nucleotides line up with TRBD1. Here the sequenced sample was CD8+ T cells from peripheral blood mononuclear cells, taken before pregnancy. The receptor's source is a female donor with multiple sclerosis, enrolled in a pregnancy study. CDR3 region: CASSASGGRYEQYF. The CDR3 nucleotides are TGTGCCAGCAGCGCCTCAGGGGGCAGGTACGAGCAGTACTTC.